This T cell receptor beta chain comes out of a study of Ad26.COV2.S vaccination and SARS-CoV-2 variants. Treatment indicated: 15 to 20 received Ad26.COV2.S at low or high dose, single or two shots; 5 received placebo; per-sample allocation not given. Material that was analyzed had been drawn on day 63 after the first vaccine or placebo injection. Assay: immunoSEQ multiplex PCR; the TCRdb copy retains only in-frame clones and omits some. The sample records approximately 410,000 clones, more than 75% being singletons. Looked up from germline, CDR1 is GTSNPN and CDR2 is SVGIG (reference sequence). V was clipped by 7 bases and J by 6 bases; unmatched bases: 14. The CDR3 spans 15 residues.

The chain recombines TRBV30 with TRBJ2-7, with TRBD1 matching 11 bases. The source material was peripheral blood, sampled in a trial of Ad26.COV2.S vaccine versus placebo. This clonotype originated in a person between 18 and 60 years old who received the Ad26.COV2.S COVID-19 vaccine or a placebo. The CDR3 sequence: CALDRGLGRFFEQYF. DNA for the CDR3: TGTGCCTTGGACAGGGGGCTAGGTCGTTTTTTCGAGCAGTACTTC. Together with reference TRBV30 and TRBJ2-7, the CDR3 gives the full variable domain: SQTIHQWPATLVQPVGSPLSLECTVEGTSNPNLYWYRQAAGRGLQLLFYSVGIGQISSEVPQNLSASRPQDRQFILSSKKLLLSDSGFYLCALDRGLGRFFEQYFGPGTRLTVT.